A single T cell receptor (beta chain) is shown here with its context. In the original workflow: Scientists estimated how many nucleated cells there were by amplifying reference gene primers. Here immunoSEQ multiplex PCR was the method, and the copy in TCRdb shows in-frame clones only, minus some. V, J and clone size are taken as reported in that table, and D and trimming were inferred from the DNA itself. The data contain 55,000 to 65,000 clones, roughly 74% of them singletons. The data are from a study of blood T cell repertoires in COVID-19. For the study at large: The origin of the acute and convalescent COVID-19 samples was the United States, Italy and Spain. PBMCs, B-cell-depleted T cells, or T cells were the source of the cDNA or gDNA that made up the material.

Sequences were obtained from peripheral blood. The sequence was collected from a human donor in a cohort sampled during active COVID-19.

The CDR3 DNA is TGTGCCAGCAGCTTAGATCATGGCGGGAGCACAGATACGCAGTATTTT. It is translated as CASSLDHGGSTDTQYF. The chain is built from TRBV11-3 and TRBJ2-3; a possible D gene is TRBD2 (5 bases). The CDR3 contains 16 residues. Germline CDR1 and CDR2: SGHNT and YENEEA. Trimming stripped 0 bases from V and 0 bases from J, with 10 bases between.